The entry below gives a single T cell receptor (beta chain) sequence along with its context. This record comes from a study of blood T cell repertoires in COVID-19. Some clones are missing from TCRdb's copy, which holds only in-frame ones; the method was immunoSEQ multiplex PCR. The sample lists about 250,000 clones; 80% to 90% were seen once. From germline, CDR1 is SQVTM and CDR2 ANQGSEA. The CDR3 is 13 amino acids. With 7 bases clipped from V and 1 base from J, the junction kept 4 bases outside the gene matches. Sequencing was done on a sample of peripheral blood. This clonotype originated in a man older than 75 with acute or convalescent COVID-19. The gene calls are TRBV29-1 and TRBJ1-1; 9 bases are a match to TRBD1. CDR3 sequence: CSGKTGGNTEAFF. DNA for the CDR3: TGCAGCGGTAAGACAGGGGGGAACACTGAAGCTTTCTTT. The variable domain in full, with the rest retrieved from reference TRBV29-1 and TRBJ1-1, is SAVISQKPSRDICQRGTSLTIQCQVDSQVTMMFWYRQQPGQSLTLIATANQGSEATYESGFVIDKFPISRPNLTFSTLTVSNMSPEDSSIYLCSGKTGGNTEAFFGQGTRLTVV.